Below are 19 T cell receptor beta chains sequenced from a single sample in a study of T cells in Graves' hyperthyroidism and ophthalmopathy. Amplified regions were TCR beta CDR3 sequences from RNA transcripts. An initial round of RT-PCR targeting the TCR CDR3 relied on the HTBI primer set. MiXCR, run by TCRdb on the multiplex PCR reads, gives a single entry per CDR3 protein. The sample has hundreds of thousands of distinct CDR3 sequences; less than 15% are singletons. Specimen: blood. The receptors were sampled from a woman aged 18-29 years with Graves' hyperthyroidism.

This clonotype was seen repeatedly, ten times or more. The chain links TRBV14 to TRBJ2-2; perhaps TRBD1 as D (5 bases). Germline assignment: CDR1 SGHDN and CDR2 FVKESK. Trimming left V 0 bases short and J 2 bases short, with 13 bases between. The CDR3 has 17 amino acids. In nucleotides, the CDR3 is TGTGCCAGCAGCCAAGAGCGCGGCAGGGCTAACACCGGGGAGCTGTTTTTT. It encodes CASSQERGRANTGELFF.

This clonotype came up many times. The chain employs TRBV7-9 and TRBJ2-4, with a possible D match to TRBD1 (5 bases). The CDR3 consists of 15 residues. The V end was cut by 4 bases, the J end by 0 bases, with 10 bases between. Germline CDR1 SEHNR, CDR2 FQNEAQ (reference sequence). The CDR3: CASSSRVTAKNIQYF. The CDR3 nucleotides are TGTGCCAGCAGCTCCAGGGTGACAGCCAAAAACATTCAGTACTTC.

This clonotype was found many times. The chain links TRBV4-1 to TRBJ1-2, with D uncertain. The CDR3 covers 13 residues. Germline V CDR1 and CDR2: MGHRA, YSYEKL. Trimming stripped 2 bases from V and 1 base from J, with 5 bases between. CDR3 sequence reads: CASSQIRNYGYTF. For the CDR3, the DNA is TGCGCCAGCAGCCAAATCCGTAACTATGGCTACACCTTC.

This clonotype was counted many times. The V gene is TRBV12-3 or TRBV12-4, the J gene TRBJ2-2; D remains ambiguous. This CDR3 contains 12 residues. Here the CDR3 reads CATRQNTGELFF. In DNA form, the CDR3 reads TGTGCAACCCGTCAGAACACCGGGGAGCTGTTTTTT.

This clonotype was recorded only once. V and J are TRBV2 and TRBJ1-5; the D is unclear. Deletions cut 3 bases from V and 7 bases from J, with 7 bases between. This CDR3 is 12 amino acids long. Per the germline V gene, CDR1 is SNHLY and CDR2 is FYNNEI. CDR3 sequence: CASSETGQPQHF. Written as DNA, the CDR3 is TGTGCCAGCAGTGAGACGGGGCAGCCCCAGCATTTT.

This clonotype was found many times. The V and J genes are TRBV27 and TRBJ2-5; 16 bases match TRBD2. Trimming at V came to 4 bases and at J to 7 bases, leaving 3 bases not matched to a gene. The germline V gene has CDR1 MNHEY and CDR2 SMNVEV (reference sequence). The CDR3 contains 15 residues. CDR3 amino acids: CASSSGTSGRGTQYF. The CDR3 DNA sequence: TGTGCCAGCAGTTCGGGGACTAGCGGGAGGGGGACCCAGTACTTC.

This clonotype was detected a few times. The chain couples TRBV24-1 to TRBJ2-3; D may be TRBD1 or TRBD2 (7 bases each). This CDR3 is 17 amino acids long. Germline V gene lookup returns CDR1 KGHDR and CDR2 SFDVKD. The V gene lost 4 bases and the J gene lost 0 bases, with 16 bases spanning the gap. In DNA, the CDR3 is TGTGCCACCAGTGACCAGGGGGGGGCCGCTAGCACAGATACGCAGTATTTT. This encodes CATSDQGGAASTDTQYF.

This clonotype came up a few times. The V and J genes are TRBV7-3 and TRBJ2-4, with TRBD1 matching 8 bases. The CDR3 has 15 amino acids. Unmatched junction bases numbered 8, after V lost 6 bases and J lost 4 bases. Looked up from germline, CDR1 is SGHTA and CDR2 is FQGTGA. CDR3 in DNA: TGTGCCAGCAGTCCTACCGGGACAGGAAAAAACATTCAGTACTTC. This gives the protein CASSPTGTGKNIQYF.

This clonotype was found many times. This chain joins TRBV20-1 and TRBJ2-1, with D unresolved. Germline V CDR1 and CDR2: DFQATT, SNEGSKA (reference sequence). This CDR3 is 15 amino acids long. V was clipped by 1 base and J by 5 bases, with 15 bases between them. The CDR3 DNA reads TGCAGTGCTAGAGTTTTTATTAGTAGAAACAATGAGCAGTTCTTC. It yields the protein CSARVFISRNNEQFF.

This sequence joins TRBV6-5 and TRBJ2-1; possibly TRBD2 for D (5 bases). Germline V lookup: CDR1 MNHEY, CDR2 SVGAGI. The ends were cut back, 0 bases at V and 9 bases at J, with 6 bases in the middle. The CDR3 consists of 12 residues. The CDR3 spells CASSYSEGEQFF. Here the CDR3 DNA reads TGTGCCAGCAGTTACTCAGAGGGTGAGCAGTTCTTC.

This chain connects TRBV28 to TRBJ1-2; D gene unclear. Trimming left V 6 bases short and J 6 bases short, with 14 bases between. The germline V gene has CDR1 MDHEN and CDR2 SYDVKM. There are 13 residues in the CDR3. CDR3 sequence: CASSPVSRDGYTF. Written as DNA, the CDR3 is TGTGCCAGCAGCCCGGTTAGTAGAGATGGCTACACCTTC.

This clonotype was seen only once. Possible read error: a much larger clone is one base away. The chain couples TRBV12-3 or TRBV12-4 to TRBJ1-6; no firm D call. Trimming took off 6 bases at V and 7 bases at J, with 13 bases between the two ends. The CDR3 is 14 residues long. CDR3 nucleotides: TGTGCCAGCAGAACCTACCCGGACAATTCACCCCTCCACTTT. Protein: CASRTYPDNSPLHF.

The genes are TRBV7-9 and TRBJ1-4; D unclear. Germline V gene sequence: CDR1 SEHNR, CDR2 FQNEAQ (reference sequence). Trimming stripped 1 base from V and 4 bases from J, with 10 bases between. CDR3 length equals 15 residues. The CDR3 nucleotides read TGTGCCAGCAGCTTAGAGTTGATCTTTAATGAAAAACTGTTTTTT. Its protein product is CASSLELIFNEKLFF.

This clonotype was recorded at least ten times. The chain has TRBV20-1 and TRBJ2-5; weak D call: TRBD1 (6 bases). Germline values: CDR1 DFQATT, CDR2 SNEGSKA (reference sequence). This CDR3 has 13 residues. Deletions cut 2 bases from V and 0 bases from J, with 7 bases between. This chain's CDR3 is CSARRGNQETQYF. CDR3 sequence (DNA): TGCAGTGCTAGAAGGGGGAACCAAGAGACCCAGTACTTC.

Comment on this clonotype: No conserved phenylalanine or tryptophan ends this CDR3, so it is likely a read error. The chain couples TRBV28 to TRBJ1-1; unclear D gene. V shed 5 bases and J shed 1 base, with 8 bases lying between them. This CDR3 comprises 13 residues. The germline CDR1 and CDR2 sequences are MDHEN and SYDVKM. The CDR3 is CASSDDGNTEAFS. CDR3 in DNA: TGTGCCAGCAGTGATGACGGGAACACTGAAGCTTTCTCT.

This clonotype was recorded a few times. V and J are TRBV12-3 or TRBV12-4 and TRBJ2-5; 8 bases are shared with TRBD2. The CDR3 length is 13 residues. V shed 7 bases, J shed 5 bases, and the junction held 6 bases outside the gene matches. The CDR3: CASTRGGGETQYF. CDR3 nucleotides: TGTGCCAGCACCCGGGGGGGGGGGGAGACCCAGTACTTC.

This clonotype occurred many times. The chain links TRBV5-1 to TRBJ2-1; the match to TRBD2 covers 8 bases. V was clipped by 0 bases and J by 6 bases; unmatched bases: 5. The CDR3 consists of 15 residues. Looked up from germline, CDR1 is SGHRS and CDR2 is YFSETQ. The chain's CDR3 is CASSLVAGSGNEQFF. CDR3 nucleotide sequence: TGCGCCAGCAGCTTGGTAGCGGGGTCCGGCAATGAGCAGTTCTTC.

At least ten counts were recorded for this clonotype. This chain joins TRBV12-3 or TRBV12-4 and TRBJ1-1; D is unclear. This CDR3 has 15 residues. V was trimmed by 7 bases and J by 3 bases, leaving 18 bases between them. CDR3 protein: CASNALGGPDTEAFF. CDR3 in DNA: TGTGCCAGCAACGCCCTCGGAGGACCGGACACTGAAGCTTTCTTT.

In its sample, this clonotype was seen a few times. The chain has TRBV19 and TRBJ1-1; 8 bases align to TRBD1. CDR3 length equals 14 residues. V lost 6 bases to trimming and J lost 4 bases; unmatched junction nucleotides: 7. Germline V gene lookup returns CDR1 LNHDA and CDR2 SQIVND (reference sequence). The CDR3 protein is CASRTQGASTEAFF. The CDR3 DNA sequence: TGTGCCAGTAGGACTCAGGGGGCGAGCACTGAAGCTTTCTTT.